This T cell receptor (beta chain) is drawn from a study of cytomegalovirus exposure and HLA in healthy donors. Sequencing used immunoSEQ multiplex PCR; TCRdb keeps in-frame clones, though not all of them. The sample holds over 200,000 clones, about 90% seen once. Study-wide findings and caveats: A classifier reportedly called cytomegalovirus status with high sensitivity and specificity. Confirmation in vitro established that a few CMV-associated chains were specific for CMV antigens.

This clone occurred once. Its antigen is unidentified. Input material: PBMCs. The receptor's source is a woman aged 25 to 39 in good health and CMV-seronegative.

DNA for the CDR3: TGTGCCAGCAGCTTAGGTAGCGGGAGCTTGACAGATACGCAGTATTTT. Translating gives CASSLGSGSLTDTQYF. The gene calls are TRBV7-6 and TRBJ2-3; 9 nucleotides align to TRBD2. J lost 3 bases, V lost 1 base, and 5 bases had no gene match. Looked up from germline, CDR1 is SGHVS and CDR2 is FNYEAQ. There are 16 residues in the CDR3.